Listed below are T cell receptor beta chains from one sample, sequenced in a study of blood T cell repertoires in COVID-19. Clones were read by immunoSEQ multiplex PCR, and TCRdb kept only the in-frame ones, dropping some. The table includes over 100,000 clones, 91% detected once. Sequenced input: peripheral blood. The receptors here all came from a man aged 18 to 29 with acute or convalescent COVID-19. Each CDR3 is given with its conserved first and last residue. The D gene is left open where the match is weak. Not all rows give a size; the values are once, few, many and, for expanded clones, a class.

size | D | J | V | DNA | CDR3
few | TRBD1 | TRBJ1-1 | TRBV18 | TGTGCCAGCTCACCACGCAGGGGGGACGGCACTGAAGCTTTCTTT | CASSPRRGDGTEAFF
. | . | TRBJ1-1 | TRBV4-1 | TGCGCCAGCAGCCAAGTAGGCGGCAGGGGCACTGAAGCTTTCTTT | CASSQVGGRGTEAFF
. | . | TRBJ1-3 | TRBV14 | TGTGCCAGCAGCCAAGTAAGGGGACTAAGCTCTGGAAACACCATATATTTT | CASSQVRGLSSGNTIYF
. | TRBD2 | TRBJ2-1 | TRBV27 | TGTGCCAGCAGTTTATCGCCTAGCGGGAGTGGTGAGCAGTTCTTC | CASSLSPSGSGEQFF
. | . | TRBJ1-5 | TRBV5-6 | TGTGCCAGCAGCTTACAGGGAAATCAGCCCCAGCATTTT | CASSLQGNQPQHF
. | . | TRBJ1-6 | TRBV3-1/TRBV3-2 | TGTGCCAGCAGCCAAGACCCGTTAACTCCCCTCCACTTT | CASSQDPLTPLHF
once | TRBD2 | TRBJ2-2 | TRBV30 | TGTGCCTGGAGTGGACTAGCGGGGGGGATGAACACCGGGGAGCTGTTTTTT | CAWSGLAGGMNTGELFF
. | . | TRBJ2-2 | TRBV15 | TGTGCCACCAGCAGAGATTTTAAGGGGCATGGGACCGGGGAGCTGTTTTTT | CATSRDFKGHGTGELFF
once | . | TRBJ1-1 | TRBV11-2 | TGTGCCAGCAGCTTAGGGCATCGGAACACTGAAGCTTTCTTT | CASSLGHRNTEAFF
few | . | TRBJ1-2 | TRBV6-5 | TGTGCCAGCAGCATTAACACCAATGCTAACTATGGCTACACCTTC | CASSINTNANYGYTF
once | TRBD2 | TRBJ2-1 | TRBV19 | TGTGCCAGTAGTCGGGGGGGCTCCTACAATGAGCAGTTCTTC | CASSRGGSYNEQFF
. | TRBD2 | TRBJ2-1 | TRBV29-1 | TGCAGCGTCGATTTAACTAGCGGGGGTTACAATGAGCAGTTCTTC | CSVDLTSGGYNEQFF
few | TRBD1 | TRBJ1-4 | TRBV5-4 | TGTGCCAGCAGCTTTGACAGGGATGAAAAACTGTTTTTT | CASSFDRDEKLFF
. | . | TRBJ2-1 | TRBV29-1 | TGCAGCGTTGATGAGGGTCTCTACAATGAGCAGTTCTTC | CSVDEGLYNEQFF
. | . | TRBJ1-4 | TRBV18 | TGTGCCAGCTCACCATACAGGTTGGGCAGGAGTGAAAAACTGTTTTTT | CASSPYRLGRSEKLFF
. | TRBD1 | TRBJ1-2 | TRBV3-1/TRBV3-2 | TGTGCCAGCAGCCAAGATGGGACAGTCGACTACACCTTC | CASSQDGTVDYTF
. | TRBD1 | TRBJ1-5 | TRBV19 | TGTGCCAGTAGTATATGGACAGGGAATCAGCCCCAGCATTTT | CASSIWTGNQPQHF
. | TRBD2 | TRBJ2-1 | TRBV28 | TGTGCCATTGACGGCGGGGGGGCCTACAATGAGCAGTTCTTC | CAIDGGGAYNEQFF
. | TRBD2 | TRBJ2-3 | TRBV18 | TGTGCCAGCTCATCCGGACTAGCATCAGATACGCAGTATTTT | CASSSGLASDTQYF
. | . | TRBJ2-7 | TRBV5-1 | TGCGCCAGCAGCGCCGGGACTCCTCGGGAGGAGCAGTACTTC | CASSAGTPREEQYF
few | TRBD2 | TRBJ2-5 | TRBV3-1/TRBV3-2 | TGTGCCAGCAGCCAAGATCCCTCCGGGACTAGAAGAGAGACCCAGTACTTC | CASSQDPSGTRRETQYF
. | . | TRBJ1-2 | TRBV24-1 | TGTGCCACCAGTCCTCGGGGGGGGTATGGCTACACCTTC | CATSPRGGYGYTF
. | . | TRBJ2-3 | TRBV18 | TGTGCCAGCTCAAACTGGCGGGGCACAGATACGCAGTATTTT | CASSNWRGTDTQYF
. | . | TRBJ2-1 | TRBV5-6 | TGTGCCAGCAGCTTGGCAGTTAATGTTGAGCAGTTCTTC | CASSLAVNVEQFF
few | . | TRBJ1-1 | TRBV27 | TGTGCCAGCAGTTGGGGCAGGGGTAAGAGTTGGACTGAAGCTTTCTTT | CASSWGRGKSWTEAFF
. | TRBD1 | TRBJ1-1 | TRBV10-3 | TGTGCCATCAGTCCTTTGGGACAGGGCGGGGGGGCTTTCTTT | CAISPLGQGGGAFF
. | . | TRBJ2-1 | TRBV18 | TGTGCCAGCTCACCGGCACAGGGCAATAATCATGAGCAGTTCTTC | CASSPAQGNNHEQFF
. | . | TRBJ2-1 | TRBV25-1 | TGTGCCAGCAGTGCTCCGGGGGTCACTGAGCAGTTCTTC | CASSAPGVTEQFF
. | TRBD1 | TRBJ1-1 | TRBV3-1/TRBV3-2 | TGTGCCAGCAGTTCCCGGGACAGGGGTAACACTGAAGCTTTCTTT | CASSSRDRGNTEAFF
. | . | TRBJ2-5 | TRBV19 | TGTGCCAGTAGTAAAACAGTGTCGAATCAAGAGACCCAGTACTTC | CASSKTVSNQETQYF
. | TRBD1 | TRBJ1-4 | TRBV5-1 | TGCGCCAGCAGATCCGGGACAGGGAATGAAAAACTGTTTTTT | CASRSGTGNEKLFF
. | TRBD1 | TRBJ2-5 | TRBV30 | TGTGCCTCCCGTGAGGGGGCTGACCACCAAGAGACCCAGTACTTC | CASREGADHQETQYF
. | TRBD1 | TRBJ1-2 | TRBV29-1 | TGCAGCGTTCCTAGGGGGACAGGGGTCCTCCTCAACTATGGCTACACCTTC | CSVPRGTGVLLNYGYTF
. | . | TRBJ2-5 | TRBV18 | TGTGCCAGCTCACCAGGGGGCAACCAAGAGACCCAGTACTTC | CASSPGGNQETQYF
. | TRBD1 | TRBJ1-2 | TRBV6-1 | TGTGCCAGCAGTGCCCTACCGGGACAGGCTAGAGCTAACTATGGCTACACCTTC | CASSALPGQARANYGYTF
once | . | TRBJ2-3 | TRBV18 | TGTGCCAGCTCACCACGACAGGGCGGGAAAGCAGATACGCAGTATTTT | CASSPRQGGKADTQYF
. | . | TRBJ2-7 | TRBV6-5 | TGTGCCAGCAGTTACAGTCGGGGTAGCTCCTACGAGCAGTACTTC | CASSYSRGSSYEQYF
. | . | TRBJ1-1 | TRBV7-9 | TGTGCCAGCAGCTGGCCATCGAACCTTGACACTGAAGCTTTCTTT | CASSWPSNLDTEAFF
few | TRBD1 | TRBJ1-4 | TRBV12-3/TRBV12-4 | TGTGCCAGCAGCTCCTCCTTCGACAGGGGACTGTTTTTT | CASSSSFDRGLFF
. | . | TRBJ2-7 | TRBV3-1/TRBV3-2 | TGTGCCAGCAGCCCAGTTCTAGCAACCTACGAGCAGTACTTC | CASSPVLATYEQYF
. | . | TRBJ2-5 | TRBV24-1 | TGTGCCACCAGTGACCTCCCAGCAAGGGGGACCCAACAAGAGACCCAGTACTTC | CATSDLPARGTQQETQYF
. | TRBD1 | TRBJ1-1 | TRBV11-2 | TGTGCCAGCAGCTTAGGGACAGGGCAGGGGAACACTGAAGCTTTCTTT | CASSLGTGQGNTEAFF
. | TRBD1 | TRBJ2-5 | TRBV24-1 | TGTGCCACCAGTGACCAGGGACAGGGACAAGAGACCCAGTACTTC | CATSDQGQGQETQYF
. | . | TRBJ1-1 | TRBV21-1 | TGTGCCAGCAGCAAAAGCGGCCCAGGAGGGGGCCCCTGGGAAGCTTTCTTT | CASSKSGPGGGPWEAFF
. | . | TRBJ1-2 | TRBV5-1 | TGCGCCAGCAGCATACGGAGCTTAGAGGGCTACACCTTC | CASSIRSLEGYTF
. | . | TRBJ1-3 | TRBV19 | TGTGCCAGTAGTAATGGTCGAGCAGGCCCTTTCTCTGGAAACACCATATATTTT | CASSNGRAGPFSGNTIYF
. | . | TRBJ2-3 | TRBV5-4 | TGTGCCAGCAGCCTGCCTCAGGGCAGGGGCACAGATACGCAGTATTTT | CASSLPQGRGTDTQYF
. | TRBD1 | TRBJ2-1 | TRBV5-6 | TGTGCCAGCAGCTGGGGGGCGACAGGGGTACAAGGTGAGCAGTTCTTC | CASSWGATGVQGEQFF
. | TRBD1 | TRBJ1-2 | TRBV29-1 | TGCAGCGTCCTAACGCAAGGACAGGGGGAGCTCCTATATGGCTACACCTTC | CSVLTQGQGELLYGYTF
once | TRBD1 | TRBJ2-7 | TRBV6-1 | TGTGCCAGCAGTGAAGCCCGGGCAGGGGGCTTCTACGAGCAGTACTTC | CASSEARAGGFYEQYF
once | TRBD1 | TRBJ2-3 | TRBV29-1 | TGCAGCGCTGGGACAGGGGGCACAGATACGCAGTATTTT | CSAGTGGTDTQYF
. | . | TRBJ1-2 | TRBV20-1 | TGCAGTGCATCACAGGGAGTCTACACCTTC | CSASQGVYTF
. | . | TRBJ1-2 | TRBV19 | TGTGCCAGTAGTATAGGCCCTGACTTGCGTGGCTACACCTTC | CASSIGPDLRGYTF
few | . | TRBJ2-7 | TRBV29-1 | TGCAGCGTTGAGATAAGTGAAGCCTCCTACGAGCAGTACTTC | CSVEISEASYEQYF
. | TRBD1 | TRBJ1-1 | TRBV7-9 | TGTGCCAGCAGCCTCTGGACAGGTTGGAACACTGAAGCTTTCTTT | CASSLWTGWNTEAFF